This T cell receptor beta chain originates from a study of cytomegalovirus exposure and HLA in healthy donors. Looking at the study overall: Tens of millions of unique TCR sequences came from HLA-typed donors in an early release.

The PCR contained 60 Vbeta and 13 Jbeta primers. Generated by immunoSEQ multiplex PCR, the TCRdb table keeps only in-frame clones and is missing some. Altogether about 170,000 clones are present, approximately 84% being singletons, with the ten largest covering 4.5% to 5.5%. With 5 bases clipped from V and 4 bases from J, the junction kept 5 bases outside the gene matches. CDR1 SGHTA and CDR2 FQGTGA come from the germline V gene. There are 13 residues in the CDR3. The source is a girl under 18 in good health and CMV-seropositive. The rearrangement links TRBV7-3 to TRBJ2-7, with TRBD2 identical over 7 bases. Source material: PBMCs. In DNA form, the CDR3 reads TGTGCCAGCAGCCGGTCGGGGGGTTACGAGCAGTACTTC. It encodes CASSRSGGYEQYF.